Each of the 31 T cell receptor beta chains below was sequenced from the same sample in a study of beta chain features in type 1 diabetes. Whole-study results and caveats: Across all four CD4+ subsets, people with type 1 diabetes showed modestly shorter TCRB CDR3s.

No antigen is known for these receptors. Expressed TCRB transcripts were sequenced, since all the RNA that had been isolated was reverse transcribed. Profiled with immunoSEQ multiplex PCR; TCRdb holds only in-frame clones, not every one. The sample consists of around 140,000 clones, less than 15% of them appearing once. The sample was central memory CD4+ T cells from blood. All receptors come from a man aged 18-30 years with type 1 diabetes.

The chain joins TRBV30 to TRBJ2-1; D gene ambiguous. CDR1 is GTSNPN and CDR2 is SVGIG in the germline V gene (reference sequence). Trimming pared 3 bases from V and 3 bases from J, leaving 3 bases between. This CDR3 spans 11 amino acids. CDR3 in amino acids: CAWRFYNEQFF. The CDR3 region has the DNA TGTGCCTGGAGGTTCTACAATGAGCAGTTCTTC. Full variable domain (outside the CDR3, taken from reference TRBV30 and TRBJ2-1): SQTIHQWPATLVQPVGSPLSLECTVEGTSNPNLYWYRQAAGRGLQLLFYSVGIGQISSEVPQNLSASRPQDRQFILSSKKLLLSDSGFYLCAWRFYNEQFFGPGTRLTVL.

V is TRBV11-2 and J is TRBJ2-7, with D possibly being TRBD1 (6 bases). Per the germline V gene, CDR1 is SGHAT and CDR2 is FQNNGV. V gave up 8 bases and J gave up 0 bases, with 14 bases separating them. The CDR3 spans 14 residues. CDR3 sequence reads: CASLRGHSSYEQYF. CDR3 nucleotide sequence: TGTGCCAGCCTTAGGGGACACAGCTCCTACGAGCAGTACTTC. The whole variable domain, filled in from reference TRBV11-2 and TRBJ2-7, reads EAGVAQSPRYKIIEKRQSVAFWCNPISGHATLYWYQQILGQGPKLLIQFQNNGVVDDSQLPKDRFSAERLKGVDSTLKIQPAKLEDSAVYLCASLRGHSSYEQYFGPGTRLTVT.

The chain joins TRBV18 to TRBJ1-1, with unresolved D. The V gene's germline CDR1 is KGHSH and CDR2 LQKENI. CDR3 length: 11 amino acids. With 6 bases removed from V and 6 bases from J, the gap between germline ends came to 8 bases. CDR3 loop: CASSQRSEAFF. The DNA of the CDR3 is TGTGCCAGCTCCCAGAGATCTGAAGCTTTCTTT.

The chain is built from TRBV2 and TRBJ1-2; the D is unclear. V shed 3 bases and J shed 1 base, with 12 bases lying between them. Germline CDR1 is SNHLY and CDR2 is FYNNEI. The CDR3 covers 15 residues. This CDR3 reads CASSDQFSFNYGYTF. For the CDR3, the DNA is TGTGCCAGCAGTGATCAGTTCTCTTTTAACTATGGCTACACCTTC.

This clone came up many times. This chain uses TRBV14 with TRBJ2-1; TRBD1 matches at 7 bases. V trimming: 4 bases; J trimming: 5 bases; junction bases outside the gene matches: 11. Looked up from germline, CDR1 is SGHDN and CDR2 is FVKESK. The CDR3 is 16 amino acids. Here the CDR3 DNA reads TGTGCCAGCAGCCCGAACAGGGGTTATCCCCACAATGAGCAGTTCTTC. Translating gives CASSPNRGYPHNEQFF.

The chain recombines TRBV5-1 with TRBJ2-4, with D unresolved. CDR3 length: 12 residues. CDR1 SGHRS and CDR2 YFSETQ come from the germline V gene. The germline V and J ends were trimmed by 0 bases and 13 bases, with 11 bases remaining between them. The CDR3 coding sequence is TGCGCCAGCAGCTTGGATGCTCAACAGCAGTACTTC. Translation: CASSLDAQQQYF.

This clone has more than one count but fewer than ten. This chain connects TRBV4-2 to TRBJ2-3; D is unclear. The CDR3 contains 14 residues. V lost 4 bases, J lost 2 bases, and 10 bases lay in between. Germline CDR1 is LGHNA and CDR2 is YNFKEQ. DNA for the CDR3: TGTGCCAGCAGCCCGTTTAAGGACACAGATACGCAGTATTTT. Protein: CASSPFKDTDTQYF.

This clone was found a few times. CDR3 nucleotide sequence: TGTGCCTGGAGGCCTTCCACGGGACCTCTGGGCACTAATGAAAAACTGTTTTTT. Amino acid sequence: CAWRPSTGPLGTNEKLFF. J is TRBJ1-4 and V is TRBV30; D possibly corresponds to TRBD1 (5 bases). This CDR3 spans 18 amino acids. The germline CDR1 and CDR2 sequences are GTSNPN and SVGIG (reference sequence). V lost 3 bases and J lost 2, with 22 bases in between. The complete variable domain, with remaining parts taken from reference TRBV30 and TRBJ1-4, reads SQTIHQWPATLVQPVGSPLSLECTVEGTSNPNLYWYRQAAGRGLQLLFYSVGIGQISSEVPQNLSASRPQDRQFILSSKKLLLSDSGFYLCAWRPSTGPLGTNEKLFFGSGTQLSVL.

The rearrangement joins TRBV30 to TRBJ1-1; no firm D call. V shed 0 bases and J shed 2 bases, with 7 bases lying between them. CDR3 length: 13 amino acids. Germline values: CDR1 GTSNPN, CDR2 SVGIG (reference sequence). The CDR3 DNA is TGTGCCTGGAGTGTCGGGTCTAACACTGAAGCTTTCTTT. This codes for CAWSVGSNTEAFF.

This clone was counted a few times. The chain recombines TRBV6-1 with TRBJ2-7; possibly TRBD2 for D (6 bases). V was shortened by 3 bases and J by 3 bases, with 15 bases between the two germline ends. Germline CDR1 and CDR2: MNHNS and SASEGT. The CDR3 sequence is 15 residues long. For the CDR3, the DNA is TGTGCCAGCAGTGATGAGGGACGGAGGGGCTACGAGCAGTACTTC. This sequence encodes CASSDEGRRGYEQYF.

This clone was recorded a few times. The V call is TRBV2, the J call TRBJ1-1, with D unresolved. CDR1 and CDR2 (germline): SNHLY, FYNNEI. There are 10 residues in the CDR3. V was trimmed by 8 bases and J by 4 bases, leaving 5 bases between them. The CDR3 loop reads CASRFTEAFF. DNA for the CDR3: TGTGCCAGCCGGTTCACTGAAGCTTTCTTT.

This clone was picked up a small number of times. This chain connects TRBV6-1 to TRBJ2-2; TRBD2 might be the D (5 bases). CDR1 MNHNS and CDR2 SASEGT come from the germline V gene. The CDR3 spans 13 residues. V lost 6 bases to trimming and J lost 6 bases, with 11 bases between them. CDR3 amino acids: CASRPDGAGELFF. CDR3 coding DNA: TGTGCCAGCAGGCCGGACGGGGCCGGGGAGCTGTTTTTT.

The chain joins TRBV21-1 to TRBJ2-7; TRBD1, as called in the table, went unchecked against the DNA. TRBV21-1 is flagged as a pseudogene. The CDR3 extends over 15 amino acids. The CDR3 nucleotides read TGTGCCAGCAGCTTGGGACAGGGGATGGGGTACGAGCAGTACTTC. Protein product: CASSLGQGMGYEQYF.

V and J are TRBV7-6 and TRBJ2-5; tentative D call: TRBD2 (6 bases). Germline assignment: CDR1 SGHVS and CDR2 FNYEAQ. Trimming removed 6 bases from V and 0 bases from J, with 8 bases in between. The CDR3 is 13 residues long. This chain's CDR3 is CASRGGDQETQYF. In DNA form, the CDR3 reads TGTGCCAGCAGGGGCGGGGACCAAGAGACCCAGTACTTC.

This sequence joins TRBV4-1 and TRBJ1-2, with D perhaps TRBD1 (6 bases). The CDR3 spans 15 residues. The V gene lost 0 bases and the J gene lost 4 bases, with 12 bases spanning the gap. The V gene's germline CDR1 is MGHRA and CDR2 YSYEKL. In nucleotides, the CDR3 is TGCGCCAGCAGCCAAGACCAGGGGCTGGGCTATGGCTACACCTTC. It codes for CASSQDQGLGYGYTF.

This chain connects TRBV5-1 to TRBJ2-3, with 10 bases fitting TRBD2. Germline-derived CDR1 and CDR2 are SGHRS and YFSETQ. J was trimmed by 4 bases and V by 6 bases; bases with no gene match: 8. This CDR3 contains 15 residues. DNA for the CDR3: TGCGCCAGCACCCTGGGGACTAGCGTTGCAGATACGCAGTATTTT. Translated, it gives CASTLGTSVADTQYF.

J is TRBJ1-1 and V is TRBV7-8; D gene uncertain. The CDR3 is 13 amino acids. The V gene's germline CDR1 is SGHVS and CDR2 FQNEAQ. With 10 bases removed from V and 6 bases from J, the gap between germline ends came to 18 bases. This CDR3 reads CANHPAIGAEAFF. The CDR3 DNA sequence: TGTGCCAACCATCCAGCAATCGGGGCTGAAGCTTTCTTT.

This clone was recorded a few times. The V call is TRBV7-6, the J call TRBJ2-3; possibly TRBD2 for D (6 bases). The CDR3 runs to 17 residues. V lost 4 bases, J lost 2 bases, and 19 bases lay in between. Germline values: CDR1 SGHVS, CDR2 FNYEAQ. This CDR3 is CASSYPLGGDSTDTQYF. The DNA for the CDR3 is TGTGCCAGCAGCTATCCCTTAGGTGGGGACTCCACAGATACGCAGTATTTT.

The chain has TRBV2 and TRBJ1-6; 7 nucleotides align to TRBD1. Germline assignment: CDR1 SNHLY and CDR2 FYNNEI. The CDR3 runs 14 residues. Germline trimming cut 1 base from V and 9 bases from J; bases unmatched to any gene: 3. The CDR3 DNA sequence: TGTGCCAGCAGTGAAGACAGGGGTGGTTCACCCCTCCACTTT. Residues: CASSEDRGGSPLHF.

This clone was counted only a few times. This sequence joins TRBV19 and TRBJ2-7; 7 bases map to TRBD2. The germline V gene encodes CDR1 LNHDA and CDR2 SQIVND (reference sequence). The CDR3 runs 14 residues. Germline trimming cut 4 bases from V and 7 bases from J; bases unmatched to any gene: 10. The CDR3 DNA follows: TGTGCCAGTAGTACTCGGGACTACTCTAAGGAGCAGTACTTC. Its translation: CASSTRDYSKEQYF.

This clone was observed a few times. The chain combines TRBV19 with TRBJ1-1; TRBD1 agrees at 10 bases. The CDR3 consists of 15 residues. Germline V gene lookup returns CDR1 LNHDA and CDR2 SQIVND (reference sequence). V lost 4 bases and J lost 4; bases outside the gene matches: 6. CDR3 DNA sequence: TGTGCCAGTAGTACCGGAGGACAGGGGGGCACTGAAGCTTTCTTT. The encoded protein is CASSTGGQGGTEAFF.

This clone was detected a few times. The rearrangement uses TRBV9 and TRBJ2-2, with 10 positions matching TRBD1. Germline CDR1 and CDR2: SGDLS and YYNGEE. V was clipped by 0 bases and J by 4 bases; unmatched bases: 9. The CDR3 sequence is 18 residues long. CDR3 region: CASSVAPRQGAGTGELFF. CDR3 bases: TGTGCCAGCAGCGTAGCCCCAAGACAGGGGGCAGGCACCGGGGAGCTGTTTTTT.

This clone was counted only a few times. The genes are TRBV6-4 and TRBJ2-1, with D tentatively TRBD2 (6 bases). Germline CDR1 is MRHNA and CDR2 is SNTAGT. The length of the CDR3 is 14 residues. Trimming left V 4 bases short and J 8 bases short, with 15 bases between. Here the CDR3 reads CASSALTSSDEQFF. The CDR3 bases are TGTGCCAGCAGTGCCCTCACTAGCAGCGATGAGCAGTTCTTC.

The rearrangement joins TRBV4-2 to TRBJ2-3; either TRBD1 or TRBD2 may fit D (5 bases each). The V end lost 0 bases, the J end lost 1 base, and 14 bases lay between the germline ends. The germline gives CDR1 LGHNA, CDR2 YNFKEQ. This CDR3 is built from 17 residues. The CDR3 region is CASSQDGASSGTDTQYF. The CDR3 region has the DNA TGTGCCAGCAGCCAAGACGGGGCCAGCAGTGGCACAGATACGCAGTATTTT.

Ten or more counts support this clone. The chain employs TRBV5-1 and TRBJ2-1; TRBD2 matches 8 bases. The CDR3 consists of 15 residues. Trimming took 1 base from V and 6 from J; bases not matched to a gene: 6. Germline CDR1 is SGHRS and CDR2 is YFSETQ. CDR3 DNA sequence: TGCGCCAGCAGCTTGTTGACTAGCGAATCCAATGAGCAGTTCTTC. This encodes CASSLLTSESNEQFF. The variable domain in full, with the rest retrieved from reference TRBV5-1 and TRBJ2-1, is KAGVTQTPRYLIKTRGQQVTLSCSPISGHRSVSWYQQTPGQGLQFLFEYFSETQRNKGNFPGRFSGRQFSNSRSEMNVSTLELGDSALYLCASSLLTSESNEQFFGPGTRLTVL.

This clone was observed a few times. V usage is TRBV5-6 and J usage is TRBJ2-3, with D maybe TRBD2 (5 bases). CDR3 length: 16 amino acids. Germline-derived CDR1 and CDR2 are SGHDT and YYEEEE. Deletions cut 0 bases from V and 6 bases from J, with 17 bases between. The chain's CDR3 is CASSLVAFRDWDTQYF. The CDR3 DNA reads TGTGCCAGCAGCTTGGTGGCCTTTCGGGATTGGGATACGCAGTATTTT.

This clone showed up just a few times. The chain combines TRBV5-1 with TRBJ2-4; possible D gene TRBD1, 5 bases. The CDR3 has 14 amino acids. V was trimmed by 3 bases and J by 8 bases, leaving 15 bases between them. Germline CDR1 is SGHRS and CDR2 is YFSETQ. CDR3 residues: CASSSSGRNDIQYF. The CDR3 DNA is TGCGCCAGCAGCTCATCAGGGCGTAATGACATTCAGTACTTC.

A few counts support this clone. V gene TRBV5-1 combines with J gene TRBJ1-2; unclear D gene. V was cut by 0 bases and J by 14 bases, with 14 bases left in between. CDR1 is SGHRS, CDR2 YFSETQ, per germline. The CDR3 is 12 amino acids. CDR3 bases: TGCGCCAGCAGCTTGGGAGCCGGGGTTGGGACCTTC. This encodes CASSLGAGVGTF.

The rearrangement links TRBV16 to TRBJ1-1; 7 nucleotides match TRBD1. Germline loops: CDR1 KGHSY, CDR2 FQNENV. The junction had 12 bases not matched to a gene; V was cut back by 4 bases and J by 4 bases. CDR3 length: 16 amino acids. CDR3 nucleotide sequence: TGTGCCAGCAGCCCGAATCGTGACAGGGTGGGCACTGAAGCTTTCTTT. It translates to CASSPNRDRVGTEAFF.

This clone was counted only a few times. The chain links TRBV30 to TRBJ2-7; tentatively, D is TRBD1 (6 bases). V lost 5 bases to trimming and J lost 6 bases, with 17 bases between them. The CDR3 extends over 13 amino acids. Germline CDR1 reads GTSNPN; CDR2 reads SVGIG (reference sequence). CDR3 in DNA: TGTGCCTGGGCTTACAGGGAGTCCGGCGAGCAGTACTTC. Translating gives CAWAYRESGEQYF.

This clone showed up just a few times. The CDR3 protein is CASSDREKLFF. The CDR3 DNA reads TGTGCCAGCAGCGACAGGGAAAAACTGTTTTTT. The gene calls are TRBV28 and TRBJ1-4; tentatively, D is TRBD1 (6 bases). Looked up from germline, CDR1 is MDHEN and CDR2 is SYDVKM. The CDR3 has 11 residues. V lost 6 bases and J lost 8, with 7 bases in between. Full variable domain (missing parts from reference TRBV28 and TRBJ1-4): DVKVTQSSRYLVKRTGEKVFLECVQDMDHENMFWYRQDPGLGLRLIYFSYDVKMKEKGDIPEGYSVSREKKERFSLILESASTNQTSMYLCASSDREKLFFGSGTQLSVL.